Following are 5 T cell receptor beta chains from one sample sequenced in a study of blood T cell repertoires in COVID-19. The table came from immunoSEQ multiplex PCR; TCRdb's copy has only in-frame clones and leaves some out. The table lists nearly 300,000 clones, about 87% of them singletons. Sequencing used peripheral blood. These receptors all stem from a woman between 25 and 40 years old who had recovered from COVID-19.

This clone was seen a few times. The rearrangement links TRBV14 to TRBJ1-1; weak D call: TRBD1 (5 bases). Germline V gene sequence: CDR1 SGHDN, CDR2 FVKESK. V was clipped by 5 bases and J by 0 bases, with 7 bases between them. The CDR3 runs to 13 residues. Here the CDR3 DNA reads TGTGCCAGCAGCAGACAGTTGAACACTGAAGCTTTCTTT. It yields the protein CASSRQLNTEAFF.

Here the CDR3 reads CASSSRATGIYEQYF. CDR3 nucleotide sequence: TGTGCCAGCAGCTCGAGGGCGACGGGAATCTACGAGCAGTACTTC. The chain links TRBV11-2 to TRBJ2-7; possibly TRBD2 for D (5 bases). The CDR3 has 15 residues. Between the trimmed V and J ends, which lost 4 bases and 3 bases, there was a span of 16 bases. Germline values: CDR1 SGHAT, CDR2 FQNNGV.

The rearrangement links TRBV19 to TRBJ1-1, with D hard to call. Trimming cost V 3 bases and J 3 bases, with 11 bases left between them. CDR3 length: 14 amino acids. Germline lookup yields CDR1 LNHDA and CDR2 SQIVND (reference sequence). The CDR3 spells CASSMRPAYTEAFF. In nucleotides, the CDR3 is TGTGCCAGTAGTATGCGGCCGGCCTACACTGAAGCTTTCTTT. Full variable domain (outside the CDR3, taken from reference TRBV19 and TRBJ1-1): DGGITQSPKYLFRKEGQNVTLSCEQNLNHDAMYWYRQDPGQGLRLIYYSQIVNDFQKGDIAEGYSVSREKKESFPLTVTSAQKNPTAFYLCASSMRPAYTEAFFGQGTRLTVV.

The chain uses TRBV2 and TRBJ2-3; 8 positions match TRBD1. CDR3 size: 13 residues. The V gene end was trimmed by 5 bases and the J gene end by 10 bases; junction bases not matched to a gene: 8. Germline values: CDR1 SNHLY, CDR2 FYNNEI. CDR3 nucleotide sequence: TGTGCCAGCAGTTTGGACAGGGATACATCGCAGTATTTT. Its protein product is CASSLDRDTSQYF.

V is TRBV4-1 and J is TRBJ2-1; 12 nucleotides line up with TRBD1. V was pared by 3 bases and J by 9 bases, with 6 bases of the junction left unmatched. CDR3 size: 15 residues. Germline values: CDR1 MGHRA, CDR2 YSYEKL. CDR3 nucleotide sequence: TGCGCCAGCAGCCAGGCCGGGACAGGGGGCGTTGAGCAGTTCTTC. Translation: CASSQAGTGGVEQFF.